This TCR beta chain was obtained from a study of blood T cell repertoires in COVID-19. The repertoire was sequenced with immunoSEQ multiplex PCR; TCRdb's copy has only in-frame clones and lacks some. The sample holds some 76,000 clones, 82% seen once. From germline, CDR1 is KGHDR and CDR2 SFDVKD. The V end was cut by 3 bases, the J end by 10 bases, with 15 bases between. CDR3 length: 15 residues. This TCR was recovered from a man aged 50 to 60 with acute or convalescent COVID-19. What was sequenced was peripheral blood. The chain has TRBV24-1 and TRBJ2-6, with D perhaps TRBD2 (6 bases). DNA of the CDR3: TGTGCCACCAGTGATCATCACCGGGAGCCAAACGTCCTGACTTTC. As protein: CATSDHHREPNVLTF.